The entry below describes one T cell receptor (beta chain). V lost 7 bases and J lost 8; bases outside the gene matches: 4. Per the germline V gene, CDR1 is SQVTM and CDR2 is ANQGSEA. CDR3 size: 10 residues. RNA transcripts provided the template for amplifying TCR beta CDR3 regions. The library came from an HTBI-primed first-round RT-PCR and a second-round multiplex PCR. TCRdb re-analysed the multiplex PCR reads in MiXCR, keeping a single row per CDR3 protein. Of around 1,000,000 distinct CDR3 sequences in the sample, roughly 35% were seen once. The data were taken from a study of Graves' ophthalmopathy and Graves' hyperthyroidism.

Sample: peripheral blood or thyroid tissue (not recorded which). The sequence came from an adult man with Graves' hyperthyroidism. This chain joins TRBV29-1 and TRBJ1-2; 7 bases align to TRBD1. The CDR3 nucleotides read TGCAGCGGGAGGGACAGCGGCTACACCTTC. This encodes CSGRDSGYTF.